Listed below are T cell receptor beta chains from one sample, sequenced in a study of cytomegalovirus exposure and HLA in healthy donors. Assay used: immunoSEQ multiplex PCR; TCRdb lists only in-frame clones, some missing. This sample has 150,000 to 200,000 clones, with approximately 80% found just once. The source material was PBMCs. The receptors here all came from a male donor in good health and CMV-seropositive. Each CDR3 is given with its conserved first and last residue. Fields, in order: J gene, V gene, D gene, clone size, CDR3 DNA, CDR3 protein. D genes are given only for firm matches. Rows may omit the clone size; those that give it use once, few, many or a size class.

TRBJ2-2 TRBV5-5 TRBD2 NA TGTGCCAGCAGCTACGGGACTAGTAGGATCGGGGAGCTGTTTTTT CASSYGTSRIGELFF
TRBJ2-2 TRBV7-9 TRBD2 NA TGTTCCAGCAGCCCTCCCGGACTAGCGGGAGGATACACCGGGGAGCTGTTTTTT CSSSPPGLAGGYTGELFF
TRBJ2-2 TRBV19 NA NA TGTGCCAGTAGTATACTATATTTATGGGGCCCCACCGGGGAGCTGTTTTTT CASSILYLWGPTGELFF
TRBJ2-7 TRBV5-1 TRBD2 NA TGCGCCAGCAGCTTGCTGGCCGGGACGGCGGGGGACGAGCAGTACTTC CASSLLAGTAGDEQYF
TRBJ1-1 TRBV7-8 TRBD1 few TGTGCCAGCAGCTTATCCGACAGGGGGAACACTGAAGCTTTCTTT CASSLSDRGNTEAFF
TRBJ2-5 TRBV10-2 TRBD2 NA TGCGCCAGCAGTGAGTCGCGGGCCTCTAGCGGGAACTTCCAAGAGACCCAGTACTTC CASSESRASSGNFQETQYF
TRBJ2-2 TRBV7-9 NA NA TGTGCCAGCAGCTTAGAAGCGGTTCAAGCCGGGGAGCTGTTTTTT CASSLEAVQAGELFF
TRBJ2-5 TRBV2 TRBD1 NA TGTGCCAGCAGTGTAGGGACAGGGAAAAAAGAGACCCAGTACTTC CASSVGTGKKETQYF
TRBJ2-7 TRBV4-1 NA NA TGCGCCAGCAGCCAAGAGGGACTGAGAGCAAGCGAGCAGTACTTC CASSQEGLRASEQYF
TRBJ2-4 TRBV15 TRBD1 few TGTGCCACCAGCAGAGACTCGACAGGGTTAGCCAAAAACATTCAGTACTTC CATSRDSTGLAKNIQYF
TRBJ2-7 TRBV4-1 NA NA TGCGCCAGCAGCCAAGAGGGACTGAGAGCAAGCGAGCAGTACTTC CASSQEGLRASEQYF
TRBJ1-1 TRBV2 NA NA TGTGCCAGCAGTGAAGCGCCGGGGAGGAACACTGAAGCTTTCTTT CASSEAPGRNTEAFF
TRBJ2-7 TRBV29-1 NA once TGCAGCGTTATCCGCCAGATTAACTACGAGCAGTACTTC CSVIRQINYEQYF
TRBJ2-7 TRBV29-1 NA few TGCAGCGTTGAAGAGATAACTGAGCAGTACTTC CSVEEITEQYF
TRBJ1-2 TRBV13 NA NA TGTGCCAGCAGCAGGGGTTTAGGTGGCTACACCTTC CASSRGLGGYTF
TRBJ2-2 TRBV7-9 NA NA TGTGCCAGCTCCCCAGGTAGCGGGAACACCGGGGAGCTGTTTTTT CASSPGSGNTGELFF
TRBJ2-7 TRBV9 NA NA TGTGCCAGCAGCTCAGGTGGGGGGAACGAGCAGTACTTC CASSSGGGNEQYF
TRBJ2-7 TRBV11-2 TRBD2 few TGTGCCAGCAGCTTTACTAGCGGGAGAGGGGAGCAGTACTTC CASSFTSGRGEQYF
TRBJ1-2 TRBV5-1 TRBD1 once TGCGCCAGCAGCCTTACAGGGGGTCTTAACTATGGCTACACCTTC CASSLTGGLNYGYTF
TRBJ1-2 TRBV25-1 NA once TGTGCCAGCAGACAAGCCGGGACTCCCGATGGCTACACCTTC CASRQAGTPDGYTF
TRBJ2-3 TRBV2 TRBD1 NA TGTGCCAGCAGTGGGCCCGACAGGGACGAGGCAACAGATACGCAGTATTTT CASSGPDRDEATDTQYF
TRBJ2-3 TRBV29-1 TRBD1 NA TGCAGCGTGGAGGGGATCCGGGACAGGGGAGATACGCAGTATTTT CSVEGIRDRGDTQYF
TRBJ1-1 TRBV4-3 TRBD1 NA TGCGCCAGCAGCCAATCACAGGGGAGCGCTGCCACTGAAGCTTTCTTT CASSQSQGSAATEAFF
TRBJ2-7 TRBV19 NA few TGTGCCAGTAGTAACCCCAGGCAGGGATCCTACGAGCAGTACTTC CASSNPRQGSYEQYF
TRBJ1-1 TRBV4-1 TRBD1 NA TGCGCCAGCAGCCAAGTAGTAGGGACAGTGAACACTGAAGCTTTCTTT CASSQVVGTVNTEAFF
TRBJ2-7 TRBV7-9 TRBD2 NA TGTGCCAGCAGCCCCGCATCGACTAGCGGGAGGGCGTTCGCCGAGCAGTACTTC CASSPASTSGRAFAEQYF
TRBJ2-1 TRBV11-3 TRBD2 NA TGTGCCAGCAGTCTGACTAGCGGGGCTCACAATGAGCAGTTCTTC CASSLTSGAHNEQFF
TRBJ1-3 TRBV18 NA NA TGTGCCAGCTCGCTGGCGGGGGCCTACTCTGGAAACACCATATATTTT CASSLAGAYSGNTIYF
TRBJ2-7 TRBV5-4 NA NA TGTGCCAGCAGCTTGTGGTCAGGGGCGTCCGAGCAGTACTTC CASSLWSGASEQYF
TRBJ2-5 TRBV15 TRBD1 NA TGTGCCACCAGCAGAGTGGGACAGGGTAGAGAGACCCAGTACTTC CATSRVGQGRETQYF
TRBJ2-2 TRBV5-1 TRBD2 NA TGCGCCAGCAGTCCCCTTAGCGGGAGGGACACCGGGGAGCTGTTTTTT CASSPLSGRDTGELFF
TRBJ1-2 TRBV28 NA NA TGTGCCAGCAGTTTATTCCGCGGCGGGTATGGCTACACCTTC CASSLFRGGYGYTF
TRBJ2-3 TRBV4-2 TRBD1 NA TGTGCCAGCAGCCCAACAAACCCCCGGGACAGGGATTACACAGATACGCAGTATTTT CASSPTNPRDRDYTDTQYF
TRBJ1-4 TRBV6-5 NA NA TGTGCCAGCAGTGGAGGGGCAGGTGAGGATGAAAAACTGTTTTTT CASSGGAGEDEKLFF
TRBJ1-1 TRBV6-6 NA NA TGTGCCAGCAGTGATACTCTGGTGAACACTGAAGCTTTCTTT CASSDTLVNTEAFF
TRBJ2-7 TRBV7-9 NA NA TGTGCCAGCGGTAGGGAGTTTGGGAGCTCCTACGAGCAGTACTTC CASGREFGSSYEQYF
TRBJ1-1 TRBV6-4 TRBD1 NA TGTGCCAGTGGGACAGGGGCTCCTAACACTGAAGCTTTCTTT CASGTGAPNTEAFF
TRBJ2-7 TRBV9 TRBD2 NA TGTGCCAGCGGGGGGGGGAGGGAGGGCTACGAGCAGTACTTC CASGGGREGYEQYF
TRBJ2-2 TRBV15 NA NA TGTGCCACCAGACCCGGGACTGTCGGCACCGGGGAGCTGTTTTTT CATRPGTVGTGELFF
TRBJ1-1 TRBV7-8 TRBD1 NA TGTGCCAGCAGCGTCGACAGGGGGAGGTTTGAAGCTTTCTTT CASSVDRGRFEAFF
TRBJ2-1 TRBV18 TRBD2 NA TGTGCCAGCTCACTAGAGGGACTAGCGGGAAAGACGGGGCAGTTCTTC CASSLEGLAGKTGQFF
TRBJ1-6 TRBV27 TRBD1 NA TGTGCCAGCATTGACAGGGCCCTAAGGGCCTATAATTCACCCCTCCACTTT CASIDRALRAYNSPLHF
TRBJ2-5 TRBV4-2 TRBD2 few TGTGCCAGCAGCCCCGGGGCTAGCGGGAATTCGGAGACCCAGTACTTC CASSPGASGNSETQYF
TRBJ1-5 TRBV19 NA NA TGTGCCATTGCCCAGGCCAGGGGAGAGAGTCAGCCCCAGCATTTT CAIAQARGESQPQHF
TRBJ1-1 TRBV9 TRBD1 once TGTGCCAGCGGCCGACAGGGGGCGACGAACACTGAAGCTTTCTTT CASGRQGATNTEAFF
TRBJ1-4 TRBV2 NA NA TGTGCCAGCAGTTTACAGAGACCTAATGAAAAACTGTTTTTT CASSLQRPNEKLFF
TRBJ1-2 TRBV11-3 TRBD1 once TGTGCCAGCAGCCCGGACAGGGACTATGGCTACACCTTC CASSPDRDYGYTF
TRBJ1-1 TRBV5-5 NA NA TGTGCCAGCAGCCTACACCCCGGACAATCAAACACTGAAGCTTTCTTT CASSLHPGQSNTEAFF
TRBJ1-5 TRBV10-1 TRBD1 NA TGCGCCAGCAGTGACTCTGGACAGGGTGTAATGGAGGATCAGCCCCAGCATTTT CASSDSGQGVMEDQPQHF
TRBJ2-5 TRBV5-6 NA NA TGTGCCAGCAGCTTGGGAACCCTAGAGGAGACCCAGTACTTC CASSLGTLEETQYF
TRBJ2-3 TRBV29-1 NA NA TGCAGCGTTGTTGACTCTACGGGGACAGATACGCAGTATTTT CSVVDSTGTDTQYF
TRBJ2-4 TRBV19 NA once TGTGCCAGTAGGTCGTGGGCGGGGACAGCCAAAAACATTCAGTACTTC CASRSWAGTAKNIQYF
TRBJ2-3 TRBV2 TRBD2 NA TGTGCCAGCAGTGATGGGACTAGCGGGAGCTCAGATACGCAGTATTTT CASSDGTSGSSDTQYF
TRBJ2-5 TRBV30 NA NA TGTGCCTGGAGCGCAGGGGGGGAGACCCAGTACTTC CAWSAGGETQYF
TRBJ2-1 TRBV19 TRBD1 NA TGTGCCAGTAGTACATCAGGGGGCCTGAGGTCTTACAATGAGCAGTTCTTC CASSTSGGLRSYNEQFF
TRBJ2-2 TRBV6-4 TRBD2 NA TGTGCCAGCAGTGTTACTAGCGGAAACACCGGGGAGCTGTTTTTT CASSVTSGNTGELFF
TRBJ2-1 TRBV14 TRBD2 NA TGTGCCAGCAGCCTTCGGACTAGCGGGAGGGCGGGTAATGAGCAGTTCTTC CASSLRTSGRAGNEQFF
TRBJ1-2 TRBV29-1 NA once TGCAGCGTGGAGGTTATCTATAGCTACACCTTC CSVEVIYSYTF
TRBJ2-2 TRBV15 NA NA TGTGCCCCCAGCCTCTACTTCTCCGGGGAGCTGTTTTTT CAPSLYFSGELFF